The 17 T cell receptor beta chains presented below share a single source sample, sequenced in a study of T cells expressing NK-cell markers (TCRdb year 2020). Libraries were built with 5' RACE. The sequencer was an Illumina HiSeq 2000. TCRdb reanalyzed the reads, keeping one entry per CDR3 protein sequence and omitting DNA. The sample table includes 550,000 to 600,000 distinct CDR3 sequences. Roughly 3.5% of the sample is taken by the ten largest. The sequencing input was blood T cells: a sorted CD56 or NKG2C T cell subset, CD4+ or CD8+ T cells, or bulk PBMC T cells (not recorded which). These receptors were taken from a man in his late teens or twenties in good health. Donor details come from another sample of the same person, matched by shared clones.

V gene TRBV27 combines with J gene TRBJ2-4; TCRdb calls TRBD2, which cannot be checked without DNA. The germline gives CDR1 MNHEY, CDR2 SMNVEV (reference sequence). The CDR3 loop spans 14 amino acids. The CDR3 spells CASSLSGPSGIQYF.

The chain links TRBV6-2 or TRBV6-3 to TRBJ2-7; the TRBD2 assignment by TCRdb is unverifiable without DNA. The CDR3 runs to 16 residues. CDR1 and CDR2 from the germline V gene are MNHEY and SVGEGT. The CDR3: CASSLGLAGSPYEQYF.

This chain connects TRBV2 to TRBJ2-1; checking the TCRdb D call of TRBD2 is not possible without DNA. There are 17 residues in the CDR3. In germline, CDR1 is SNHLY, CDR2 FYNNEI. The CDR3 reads CASSPLSGLALYNEQFF.

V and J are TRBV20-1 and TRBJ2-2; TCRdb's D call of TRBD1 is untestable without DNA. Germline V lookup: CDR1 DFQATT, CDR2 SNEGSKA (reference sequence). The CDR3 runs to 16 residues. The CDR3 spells CSARDPIQGPFGELFF.

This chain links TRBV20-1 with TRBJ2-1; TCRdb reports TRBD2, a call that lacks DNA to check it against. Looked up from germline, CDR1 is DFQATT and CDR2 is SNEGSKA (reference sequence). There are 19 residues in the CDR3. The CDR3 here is CSARVGWLAGGRGKDEQFF.

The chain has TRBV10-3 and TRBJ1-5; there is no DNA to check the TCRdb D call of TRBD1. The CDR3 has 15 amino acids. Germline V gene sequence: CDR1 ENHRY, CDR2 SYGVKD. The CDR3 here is CAISAGDLGNQPQHF.

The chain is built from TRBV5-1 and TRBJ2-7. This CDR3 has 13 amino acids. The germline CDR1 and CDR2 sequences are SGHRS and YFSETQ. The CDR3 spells CASSADVSYEQYF. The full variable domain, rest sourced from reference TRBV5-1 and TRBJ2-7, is KAGVTQTPRYLIKTRGQQVTLSCSPISGHRSVSWYQQTPGQGLQFLFEYFSETQRNKGNFPGRFSGRQFSNSRSEMNVSTLELGDSALYLCASSADVSYEQYFGPGTRLTVT.

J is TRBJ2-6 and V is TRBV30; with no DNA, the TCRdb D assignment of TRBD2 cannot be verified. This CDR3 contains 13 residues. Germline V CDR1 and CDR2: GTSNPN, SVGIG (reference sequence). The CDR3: CAWRTPPMGVLTF.

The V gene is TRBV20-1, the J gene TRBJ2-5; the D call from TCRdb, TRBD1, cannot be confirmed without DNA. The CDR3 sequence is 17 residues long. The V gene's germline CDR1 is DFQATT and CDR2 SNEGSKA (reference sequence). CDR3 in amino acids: CSGLDGGVAPGGVTQYF.

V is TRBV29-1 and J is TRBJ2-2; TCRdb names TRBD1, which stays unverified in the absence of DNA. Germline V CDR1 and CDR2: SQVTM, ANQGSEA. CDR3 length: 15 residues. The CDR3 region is CSVEERGLNTGELFF.

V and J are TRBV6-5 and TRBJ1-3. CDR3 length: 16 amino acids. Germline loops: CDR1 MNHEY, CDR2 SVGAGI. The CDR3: CASSYFDGRSGNTIYF.

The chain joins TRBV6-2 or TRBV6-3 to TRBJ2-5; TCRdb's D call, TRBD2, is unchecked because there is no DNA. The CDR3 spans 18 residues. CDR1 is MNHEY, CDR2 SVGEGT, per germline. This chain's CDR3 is CASSYSSGRRSVSETQYF.

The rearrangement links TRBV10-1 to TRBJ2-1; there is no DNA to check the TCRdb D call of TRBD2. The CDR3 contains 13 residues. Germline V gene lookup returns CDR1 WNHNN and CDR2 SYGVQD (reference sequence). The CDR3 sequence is CASSDPREQEQFF.

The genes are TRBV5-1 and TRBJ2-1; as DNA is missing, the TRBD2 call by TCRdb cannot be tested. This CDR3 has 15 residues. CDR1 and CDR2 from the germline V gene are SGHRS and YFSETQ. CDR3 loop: CASSSVALAGTEQFF.

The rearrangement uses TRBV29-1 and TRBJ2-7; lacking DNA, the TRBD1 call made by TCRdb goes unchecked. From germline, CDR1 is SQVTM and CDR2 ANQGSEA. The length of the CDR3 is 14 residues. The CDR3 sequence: CSVGEGQGTYEQYF.

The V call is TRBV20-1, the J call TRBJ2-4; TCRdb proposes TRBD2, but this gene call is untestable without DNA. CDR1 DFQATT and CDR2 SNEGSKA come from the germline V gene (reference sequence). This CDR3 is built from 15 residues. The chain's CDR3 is CSSRGASERTNIQYF.

CDR3 residues: CSVEDFRDVIFEETQYF. The chain has TRBV29-1 and TRBJ2-5. The CDR3 is 17 amino acids. Germline CDR1 is SQVTM and CDR2 is ANQGSEA.